These 5 T cell receptor beta chains were sequenced from one sample in a study of blood T cell repertoires in COVID-19. Sequenced by immunoSEQ multiplex PCR; TCRdb stores in-frame clones only, minus some. The repertoire holds a few hundred thousand clones, with roughly 80% as singletons. Sequenced: peripheral blood. These receptors were taken from a woman younger than 30 with acute or convalescent COVID-19.

The table lists this clone with a few counts. This sequence joins TRBV5-8 and TRBJ2-5, with 14 bases that match TRBD2. Germline lookup yields CDR1 SGHTS and CDR2 YDEGEE. V shed 0 bases and J 9 bases; nucleotides not matched to a gene: 1. The CDR3 extends over 14 amino acids. CDR3 sequence: CASSLGLAGGAQYF. CDR3 coding DNA: TGTGCCAGCAGCTTGGGACTAGCGGGAGGGGCCCAGTACTTC. The full variable domain, completed using reference TRBV5-8 and TRBJ2-5, is EAGVTQSPTHLIKTRGQQATLRCSPISGHTSVYWYQQALGLGLQFLLWYDEGEERNRGNFPPRFSGRQFPNYSSELNVNALELEDSALYLCASSLGLAGGAQYFGPGTRLLVL.

The V and J genes are TRBV24-1 and TRBJ1-3; D is uncertain. The CDR3 totals 15 residues. Germline CDR1 reads KGHDR; CDR2 reads SFDVKD. Trimming took 4 bases from V and 10 from J, leaving 19 bases between them. CDR3 bases: TGTGCCACCAGTGACCCACCTGGACTCTTAGGGACCATATATTTT. As protein: CATSDPPGLLGTIYF.

The chain links TRBV7-9 to TRBJ2-7, with a possible D match to TRBD2 (5 bases). Germline CDR1 reads SEHNR; CDR2 reads FQNEAQ (reference sequence). V lost 5 bases to trimming and J lost 5 bases, with 19 bases between them. The CDR3 contains 15 residues. In nucleotides, the CDR3 is TGTGCCAGCAGCCCCTGGGATGAGGGTATCAACGAGCAGTACTTC. Residues: CASSPWDEGINEQYF.

DNA for the CDR3: TGTGCCAGCAGCCGGGTATTGTTCACTGAAGCTTTCTTT. This codes for CASSRVLFTEAFF. The chain uses TRBV6-5 and TRBJ1-1, with no clear D. The CDR3 is 13 residues long. The ends were cut back, 6 bases at V and 4 bases at J, with 12 bases in the middle. Germline assignment: CDR1 MNHEY and CDR2 SVGAGI.

This clone was picked up one time. This sequence joins TRBV5-6 and TRBJ1-1; 8 nucleotides align to TRBD1. The CDR3 extends over 15 amino acids. V shed 4 bases and J 6 bases; nucleotides not matched to a gene: 11. Germline-derived CDR1 and CDR2 are SGHDT and YYEEEE. The CDR3 coding sequence is TGTGCCAGCAGCCCGGACAGGGCGAGAGGCGCTGAAGCTTTCTTT. It translates to CASSPDRARGAEAFF.